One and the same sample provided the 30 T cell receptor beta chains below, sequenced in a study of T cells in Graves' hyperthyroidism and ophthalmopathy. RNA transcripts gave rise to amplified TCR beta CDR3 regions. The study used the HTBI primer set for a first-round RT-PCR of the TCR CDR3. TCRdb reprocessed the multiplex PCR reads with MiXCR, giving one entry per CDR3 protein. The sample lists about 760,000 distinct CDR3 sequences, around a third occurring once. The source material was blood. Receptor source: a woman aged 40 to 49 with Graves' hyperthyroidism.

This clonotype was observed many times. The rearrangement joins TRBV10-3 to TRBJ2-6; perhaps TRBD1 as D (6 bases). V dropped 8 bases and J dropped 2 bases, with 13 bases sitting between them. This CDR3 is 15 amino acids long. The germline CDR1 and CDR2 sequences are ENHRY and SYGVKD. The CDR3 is CAIGGQVAGANVLTF. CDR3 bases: TGTGCCATCGGGGGCCAAGTAGCTGGGGCCAACGTCCTGACTTTC.

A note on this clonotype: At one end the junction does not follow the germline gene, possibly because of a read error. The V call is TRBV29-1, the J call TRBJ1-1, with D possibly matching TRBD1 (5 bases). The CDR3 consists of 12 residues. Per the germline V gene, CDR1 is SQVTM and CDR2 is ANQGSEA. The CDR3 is CSVRQLNTEAAF. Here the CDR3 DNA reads TGCAGCGTAAGACAGTTGAACACTGAAGCTGCCTTT.

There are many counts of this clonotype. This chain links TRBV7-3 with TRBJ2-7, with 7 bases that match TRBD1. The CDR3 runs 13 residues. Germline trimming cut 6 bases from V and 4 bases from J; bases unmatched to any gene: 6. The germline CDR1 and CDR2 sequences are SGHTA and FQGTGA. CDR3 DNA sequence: TGTGCCAGCAGTCCGGCAGGGGGTTACGAGCAGTACTTC. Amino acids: CASSPAGGYEQYF.

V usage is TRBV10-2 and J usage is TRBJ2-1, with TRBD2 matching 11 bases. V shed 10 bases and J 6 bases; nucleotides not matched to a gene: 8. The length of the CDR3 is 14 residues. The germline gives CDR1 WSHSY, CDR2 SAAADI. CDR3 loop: CAIQTSGTANEQFF. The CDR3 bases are TGCGCCATCCAGACTAGCGGGACGGCCAATGAGCAGTTCTTC.

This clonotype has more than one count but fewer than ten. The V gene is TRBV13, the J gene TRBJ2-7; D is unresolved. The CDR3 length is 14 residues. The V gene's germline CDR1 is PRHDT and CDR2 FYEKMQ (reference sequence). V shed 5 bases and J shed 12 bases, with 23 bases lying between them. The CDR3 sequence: CASSPPGGLPTRYF. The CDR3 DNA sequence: TGTGCCAGCAGCCCCCCCGGTGGGCTCCCCACGCGGTACTTC.

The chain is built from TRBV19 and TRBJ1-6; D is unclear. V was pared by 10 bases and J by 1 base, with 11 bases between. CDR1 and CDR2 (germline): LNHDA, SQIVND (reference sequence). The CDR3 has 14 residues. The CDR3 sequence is CATFSGSYNSPLHF. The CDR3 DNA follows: TGTGCCACCTTTTCCGGGTCCTATAATTCACCCCTCCACTTT.

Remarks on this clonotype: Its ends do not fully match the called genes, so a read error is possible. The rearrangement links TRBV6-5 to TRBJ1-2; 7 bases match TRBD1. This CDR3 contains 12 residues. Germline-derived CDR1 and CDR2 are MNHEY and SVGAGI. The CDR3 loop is CASSRTWDRRFF. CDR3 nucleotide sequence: TGTGCCAGCAGCCGGACGTGGGACAGACGGTTCTTC.

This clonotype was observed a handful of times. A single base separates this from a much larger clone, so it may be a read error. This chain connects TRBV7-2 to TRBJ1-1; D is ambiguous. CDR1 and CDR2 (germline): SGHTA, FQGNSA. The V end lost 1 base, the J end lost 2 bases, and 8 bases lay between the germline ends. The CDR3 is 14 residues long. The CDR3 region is CASSLGLDNTEAFF. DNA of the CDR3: TGTGCCAGCAGCTTAGGTCTGGACAACACTGAAGCTTTCTTT.

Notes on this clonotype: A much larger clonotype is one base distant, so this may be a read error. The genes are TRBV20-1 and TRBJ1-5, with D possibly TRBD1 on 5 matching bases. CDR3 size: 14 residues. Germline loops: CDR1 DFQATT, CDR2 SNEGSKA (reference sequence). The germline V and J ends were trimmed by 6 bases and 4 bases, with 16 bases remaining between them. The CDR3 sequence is CSAVRGDANQPQHF. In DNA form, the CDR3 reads TGCAGTGCGGTACGGGGGGACGCAAATCAGCCCCAGCATTTT.

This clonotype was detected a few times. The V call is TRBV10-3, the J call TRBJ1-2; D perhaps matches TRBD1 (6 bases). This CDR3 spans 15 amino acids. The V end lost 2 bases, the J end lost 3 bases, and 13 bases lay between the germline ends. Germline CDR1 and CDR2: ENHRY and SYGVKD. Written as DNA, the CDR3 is TGTGCCATCAGTGAGGCCAGGGGCAGGGACTATGGCTACACCTTC. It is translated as CAISEARGRDYGYTF.

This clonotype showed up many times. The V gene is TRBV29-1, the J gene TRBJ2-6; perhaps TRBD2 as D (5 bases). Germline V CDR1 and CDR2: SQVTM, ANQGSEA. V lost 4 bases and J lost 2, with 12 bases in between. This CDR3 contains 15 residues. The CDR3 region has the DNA TGCAGCGTTGTATTTTCGGGGACTGGGGCCAACGTCCTGACTTTC. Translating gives CSVVFSGTGANVLTF.

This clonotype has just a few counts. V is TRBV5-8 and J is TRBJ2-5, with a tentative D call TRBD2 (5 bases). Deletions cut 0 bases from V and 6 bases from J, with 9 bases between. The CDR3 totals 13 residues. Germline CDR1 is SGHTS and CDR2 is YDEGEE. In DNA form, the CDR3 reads TGTGCCAGCAGCTTGGGGACTGAACAGACCCAGTACTTC. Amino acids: CASSLGTEQTQYF.

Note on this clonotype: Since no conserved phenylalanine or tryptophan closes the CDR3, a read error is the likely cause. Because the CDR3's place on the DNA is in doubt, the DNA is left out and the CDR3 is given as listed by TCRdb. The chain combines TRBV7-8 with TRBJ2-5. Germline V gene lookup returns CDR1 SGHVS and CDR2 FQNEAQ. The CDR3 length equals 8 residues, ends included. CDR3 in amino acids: CASSLTNS.

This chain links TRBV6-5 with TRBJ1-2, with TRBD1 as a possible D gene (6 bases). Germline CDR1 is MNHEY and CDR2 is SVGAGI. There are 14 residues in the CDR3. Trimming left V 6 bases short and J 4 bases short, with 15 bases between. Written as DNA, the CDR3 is TGTGCCAGCAGCTTTACGTCACAGGGCTATGGCTACACCTTC. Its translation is CASSFTSQGYGYTF.

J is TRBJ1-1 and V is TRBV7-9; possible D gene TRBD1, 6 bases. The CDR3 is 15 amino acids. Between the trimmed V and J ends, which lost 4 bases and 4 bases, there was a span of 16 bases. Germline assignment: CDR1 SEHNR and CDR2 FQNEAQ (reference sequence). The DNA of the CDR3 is TGTGCCAGCAGCTCACCACAGGGCGGTAGCACTGAAGCTTTCTTT. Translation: CASSSPQGGSTEAFF.

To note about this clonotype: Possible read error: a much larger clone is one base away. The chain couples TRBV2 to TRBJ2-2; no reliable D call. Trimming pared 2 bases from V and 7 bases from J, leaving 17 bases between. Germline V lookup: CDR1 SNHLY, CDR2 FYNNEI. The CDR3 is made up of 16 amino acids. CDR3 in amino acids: CASSELDQAVGGELFF. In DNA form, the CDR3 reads TGTGCCAGCAGTGAACTCGACCAAGCCGTCGGCGGGGAGCTGTTTTTT.

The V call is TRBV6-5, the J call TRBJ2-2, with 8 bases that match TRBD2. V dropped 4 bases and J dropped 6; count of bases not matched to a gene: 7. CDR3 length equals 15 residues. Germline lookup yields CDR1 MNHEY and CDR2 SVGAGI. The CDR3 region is CASSFGGANAGELFF. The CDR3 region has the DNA TGTGCCAGCAGTTTCGGGGGGGCCAACGCCGGGGAGCTGTTTTTT.

The CDR3 loop is CASSSPRDNLRNYGYTF. The CDR3, as DNA: TGTGCCAGTAGTAGCCCCCGGGACAACCTTCGGAACTATGGCTACACCTTC. The rearrangement uses TRBV19 and TRBJ1-2; D is perhaps TRBD1 (6 bases). CDR3 length: 17 amino acids. Trimming removed 4 bases from V and 2 bases from J, with 20 bases in between. Germline CDR1 reads LNHDA; CDR2 reads SQIVND (reference sequence).

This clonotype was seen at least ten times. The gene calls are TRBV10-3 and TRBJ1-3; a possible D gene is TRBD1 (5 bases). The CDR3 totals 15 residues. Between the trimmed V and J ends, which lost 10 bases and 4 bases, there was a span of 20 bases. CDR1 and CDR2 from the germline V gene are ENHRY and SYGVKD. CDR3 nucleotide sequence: TGTGCCAGTGGGACGCCCGGAGCGTCAGGAAACACCATATATTTT. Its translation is CASGTPGASGNTIYF.

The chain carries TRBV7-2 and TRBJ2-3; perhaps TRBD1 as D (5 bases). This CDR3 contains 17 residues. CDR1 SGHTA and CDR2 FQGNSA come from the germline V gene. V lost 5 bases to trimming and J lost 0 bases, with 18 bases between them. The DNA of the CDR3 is TGTGCCAGCAGCCCCCCCGTAGGGGCGACTAGCACAGATACGCAGTATTTT. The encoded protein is CASSPPVGATSTDTQYF.

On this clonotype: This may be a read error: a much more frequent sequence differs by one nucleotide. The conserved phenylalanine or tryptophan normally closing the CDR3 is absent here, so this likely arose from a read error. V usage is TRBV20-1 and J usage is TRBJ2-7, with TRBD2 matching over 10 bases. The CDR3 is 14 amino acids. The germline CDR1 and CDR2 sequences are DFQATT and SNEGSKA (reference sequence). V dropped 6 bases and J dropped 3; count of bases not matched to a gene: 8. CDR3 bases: TGCAGTGCCAAGCGTAGCGGGAGGCTCTACGAGCAGTACCTC. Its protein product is CSAKRSGRLYEQYL.

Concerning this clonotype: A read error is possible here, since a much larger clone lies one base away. CDR3 sequence (DNA): TGTGCCAGCAGCTTCTCTTACGCCTCTGGGGCCAACGTCCAGACTTTC. This sequence encodes CASSFSYASGANVQTF. J is TRBJ2-6 and V is TRBV5-5, with a possible D match to TRBD1 (5 bases). The CDR3 sequence is 16 residues long. Germline V lookup: CDR1 SGHKS, CDR2 YYEKEE (reference sequence). Based on the CDR3 plus reference TRBV5-5 and TRBJ2-6, the full variable domain is DAGVTQSPTHLIKTRGQQVTLRCSPISGHKSVSWYQQVLGQGPQFIFQYYEKEERGRGNFPDRFSARQFPNYSSELNVNALLLGDSALYLCASSFSYASGANVQTFGAGSRLTVL.

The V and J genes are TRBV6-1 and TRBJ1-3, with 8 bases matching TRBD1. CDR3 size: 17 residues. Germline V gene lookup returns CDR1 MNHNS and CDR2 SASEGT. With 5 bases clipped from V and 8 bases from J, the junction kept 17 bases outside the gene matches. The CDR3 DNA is TGTGCCAGCAGTCCGGGACAGGCGACGAGCTATGGCTACACCATATATTTT. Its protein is CASSPGQATSYGYTIYF.

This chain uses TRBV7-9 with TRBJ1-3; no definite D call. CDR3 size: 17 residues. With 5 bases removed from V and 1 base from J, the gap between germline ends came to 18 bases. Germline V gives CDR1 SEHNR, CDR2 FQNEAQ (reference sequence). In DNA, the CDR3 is TGTGCCAGCAGCCCCCACCCTATTAGGGTATCTGGAAACACCATATATTTT. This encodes CASSPHPIRVSGNTIYF.

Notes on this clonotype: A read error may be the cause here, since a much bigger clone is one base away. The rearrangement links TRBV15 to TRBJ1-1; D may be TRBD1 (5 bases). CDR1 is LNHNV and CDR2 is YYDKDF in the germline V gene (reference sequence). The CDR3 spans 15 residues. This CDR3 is CATSASRTSNTEASF. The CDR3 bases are TGTGCCACCAGCGCATCTAGGACATCGAACACTGAAGCTTCCTTT.

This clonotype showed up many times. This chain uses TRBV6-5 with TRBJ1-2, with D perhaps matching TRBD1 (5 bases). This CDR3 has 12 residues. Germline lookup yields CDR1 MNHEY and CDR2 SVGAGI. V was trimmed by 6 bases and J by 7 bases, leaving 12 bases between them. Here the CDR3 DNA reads TGTGCCAGCAGGTCGGGGACGGCTGGCTACACCTTC. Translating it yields CASRSGTAGYTF.

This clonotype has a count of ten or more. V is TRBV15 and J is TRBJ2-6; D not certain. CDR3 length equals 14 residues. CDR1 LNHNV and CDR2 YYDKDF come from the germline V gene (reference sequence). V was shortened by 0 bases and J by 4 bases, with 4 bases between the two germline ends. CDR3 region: CATSRDSGANVLTF. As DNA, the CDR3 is TGTGCCACCAGCAGAGATTCCGGGGCCAACGTCCTGACTTTC.

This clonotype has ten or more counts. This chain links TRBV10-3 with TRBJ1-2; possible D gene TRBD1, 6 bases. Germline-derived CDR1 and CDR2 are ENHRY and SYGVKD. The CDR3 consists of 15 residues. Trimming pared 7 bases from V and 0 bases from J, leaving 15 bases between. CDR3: CAITRDIKSNYGYTF. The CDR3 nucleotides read TGTGCCATCACCCGGGACATTAAATCTAACTATGGCTACACCTTC.

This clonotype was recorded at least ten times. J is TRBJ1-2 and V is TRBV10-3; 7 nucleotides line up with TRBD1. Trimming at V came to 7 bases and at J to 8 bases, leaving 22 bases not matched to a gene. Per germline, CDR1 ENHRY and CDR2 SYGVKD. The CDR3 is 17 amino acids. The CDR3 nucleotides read TGTGCCATCACCCCAAGCCCTACTGGGGTACAGGGGCAAGGCTACACCTTC. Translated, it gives CAITPSPTGVQGQGYTF.

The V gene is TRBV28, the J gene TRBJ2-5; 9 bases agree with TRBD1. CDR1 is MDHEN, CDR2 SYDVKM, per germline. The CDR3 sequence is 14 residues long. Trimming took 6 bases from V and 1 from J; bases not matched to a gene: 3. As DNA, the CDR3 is TGTGCCAGCAGATTGACAGGGGGCCAAGAGACCCAGTACTTC. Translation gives CASRLTGGQETQYF.